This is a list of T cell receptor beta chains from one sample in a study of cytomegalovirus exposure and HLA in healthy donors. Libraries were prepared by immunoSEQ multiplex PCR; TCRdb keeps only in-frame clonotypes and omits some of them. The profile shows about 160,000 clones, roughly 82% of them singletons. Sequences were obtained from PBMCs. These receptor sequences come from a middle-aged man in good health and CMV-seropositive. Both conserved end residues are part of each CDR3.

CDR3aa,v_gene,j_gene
CATSRDGGATEAFF,TRBV15,TRBJ1-1
CASSLQGTKTDTQYF,TRBV9,TRBJ2-3
CASSVSQMNTEAFF,TRBV9,TRBJ1-1
CAISDGGNTEAFF,TRBV10-3,TRBJ1-1
CASGTRPNNEQFF,TRBV7-7,TRBJ2-1
CATSRSGNLQETQYF,TRBV15,TRBJ2-5
CASAPWGGNTEAFF,TRBV11-1,TRBJ1-1
CASSPLRETQYF,TRBV18,TRBJ2-5
CASSWNQGQETQYF,TRBV7-6,TRBJ2-5
CASSFGQFYEQYF,TRBV5-6,TRBJ2-7
CASSSSEVSGRPSYTDTQYF,TRBV7-8,TRBJ2-3
CASSPTGGDTEAFF,TRBV18,TRBJ1-1
CASSQPSDRAETQYF,TRBV5-4,TRBJ2-5
CASSSSSSGNTIYF,TRBV9,TRBJ1-3
CASSYSQGAGETQYF,TRBV6-5,TRBJ2-5
CASGLGQSQETQYF,TRBV28,TRBJ2-5